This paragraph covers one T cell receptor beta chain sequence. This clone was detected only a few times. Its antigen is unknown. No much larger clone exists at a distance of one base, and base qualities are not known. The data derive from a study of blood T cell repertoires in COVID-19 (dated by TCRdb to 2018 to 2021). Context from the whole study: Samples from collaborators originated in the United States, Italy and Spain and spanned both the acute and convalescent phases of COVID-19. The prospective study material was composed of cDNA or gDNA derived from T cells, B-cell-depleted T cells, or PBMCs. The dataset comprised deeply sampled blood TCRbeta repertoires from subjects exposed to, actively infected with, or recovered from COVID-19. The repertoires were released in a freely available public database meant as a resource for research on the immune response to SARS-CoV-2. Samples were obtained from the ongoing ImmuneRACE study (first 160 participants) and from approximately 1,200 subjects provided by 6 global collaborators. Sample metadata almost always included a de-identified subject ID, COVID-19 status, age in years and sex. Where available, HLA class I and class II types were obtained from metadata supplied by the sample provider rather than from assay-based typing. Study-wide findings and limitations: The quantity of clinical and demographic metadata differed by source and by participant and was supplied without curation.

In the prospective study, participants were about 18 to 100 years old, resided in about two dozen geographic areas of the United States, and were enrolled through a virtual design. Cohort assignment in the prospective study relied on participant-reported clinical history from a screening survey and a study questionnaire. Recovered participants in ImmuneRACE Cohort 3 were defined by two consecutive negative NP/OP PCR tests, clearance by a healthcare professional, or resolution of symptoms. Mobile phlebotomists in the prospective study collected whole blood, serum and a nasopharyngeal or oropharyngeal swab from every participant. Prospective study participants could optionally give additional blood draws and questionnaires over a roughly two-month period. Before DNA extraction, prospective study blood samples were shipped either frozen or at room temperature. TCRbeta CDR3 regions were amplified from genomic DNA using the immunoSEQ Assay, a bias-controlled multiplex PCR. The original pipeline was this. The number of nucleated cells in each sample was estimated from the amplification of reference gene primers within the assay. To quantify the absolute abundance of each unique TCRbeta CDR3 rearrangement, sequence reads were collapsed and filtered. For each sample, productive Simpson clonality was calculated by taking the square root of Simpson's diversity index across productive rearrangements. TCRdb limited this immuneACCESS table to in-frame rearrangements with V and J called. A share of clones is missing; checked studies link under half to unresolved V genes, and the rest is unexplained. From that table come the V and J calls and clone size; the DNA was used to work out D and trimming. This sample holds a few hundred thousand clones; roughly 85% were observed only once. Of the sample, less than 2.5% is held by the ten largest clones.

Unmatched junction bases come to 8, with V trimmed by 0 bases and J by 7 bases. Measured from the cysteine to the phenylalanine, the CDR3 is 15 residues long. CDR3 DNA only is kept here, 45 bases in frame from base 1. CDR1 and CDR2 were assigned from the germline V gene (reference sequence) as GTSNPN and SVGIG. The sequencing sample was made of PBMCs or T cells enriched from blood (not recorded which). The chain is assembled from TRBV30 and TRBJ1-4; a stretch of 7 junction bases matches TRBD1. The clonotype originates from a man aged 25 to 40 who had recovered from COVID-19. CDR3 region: CAWSVGQLDGEKLFF. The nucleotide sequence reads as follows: TGTGCCTGGAGTGTGGGACAGCTCGATGGTGAAAAACTGTTTTTT.